One sample yielded the 22 T cell receptor beta chains listed below, sequenced in a study of T cell repertoires in cytomegalovirus infection. No antigen has been assigned to these receptors. Via MiXCR, TCRdb re-called the reads, giving one row per CDR3 protein. The table has around 800,000 distinct CDR3 sequences, over 25% seen once. Sequenced here: cultured CD8+ T cells from PBMCs, sampled from culture after CMV antigen stimulation. These receptor sequences come from a human donor in good health (CMV status not recorded). Some clones in this sample may be carry-over from other donors' samples.

This clonotype has just a few counts. The V and J genes are TRBV4-1 and TRBJ1-1; 8 bases match TRBD1. The V gene end was trimmed by 4 bases and the J gene end by 1 base; junction bases not matched to a gene: 11. The CDR3 has 17 amino acids. In germline, CDR1 is MGHRA, CDR2 YSYEKL. Here the CDR3 reads CASSPRPTGDPNTEAFF. The CDR3 DNA is TGCGCCAGCAGCCCGCGCCCGACAGGGGACCCGAACACTGAAGCTTTCTTT.

J is TRBJ2-1 and V is TRBV7-8; 10 nucleotides agree with TRBD2. Germline assignment: CDR1 SGHVS and CDR2 FQNEAQ. The CDR3 loop spans 16 amino acids. V was clipped by 3 bases and J by 12 bases; unmatched bases: 14. The CDR3 protein is CASSFESGTSVRGQFF. CDR3 DNA: TGTGCCAGCAGCTTTGAGTCCGGGACTAGCGTCCGAGGGCAGTTCTTC.

This clonotype showed up many times. The rearrangement links TRBV7-8 to TRBJ2-1; TRBD1 aligns across 7 bases. Germline lookup yields CDR1 SGHVS and CDR2 FQNEAQ. There are 15 residues in the CDR3. V lost 1 base, J lost 2 bases, and 2 bases stayed unmatched. Written as DNA, the CDR3 is TGTGCCAGCAGCTTAGGGACAGGACCCTACAATGAGCAGTTCTTC. Translated: CASSLGTGPYNEQFF.

The sample holds a few counts of this clonotype. The chain has TRBV7-9 and TRBJ2-5, with 10 bases matching TRBD2. J gave up 1 base and V 5 bases, and 4 bases lay outside the gene matches. Germline CDR1 reads SEHNR; CDR2 reads FQNEAQ (reference sequence). CDR3 size: 15 residues. This CDR3 is CASSQTSGLQETQYF. In DNA form, the CDR3 reads TGTGCCAGCAGCCAGACTAGCGGGCTCCAAGAGACCCAGTACTTC.

This clonotype came up once. V gene TRBV27 combines with J gene TRBJ2-2; the D call may be TRBD1 or TRBD2 (6 bases each). This CDR3 spans 12 amino acids. Germline loops: CDR1 MNHEY, CDR2 SMNVEV (reference sequence). V dropped 8 bases and J dropped 6 bases, with 10 bases sitting between them. CDR3 protein: CASLGGSGELFF. CDR3 bases: TGTGCCAGCTTAGGGGGGTCCGGGGAGCTGTTTTTT.

V gene TRBV2 combines with J gene TRBJ2-1; tentative D call: TRBD2 (5 bases). This CDR3 comprises 14 residues. V shed 11 bases and J shed 8 bases, with 22 bases lying between them. Germline loops: CDR1 SNHLY, CDR2 FYNNEI. CDR3 DNA: TGTGCCGGCATCGACTCCGGGATCCGTGATGAGCAGTTCTTC. Amino acid sequence: CAGIDSGIRDEQFF.

This clonotype appeared a few times. The CDR3 DNA reads TGTGCCAGCCTCCCGACAGGGGCGGGTGGCTACACCTTC. Amino acids: CASLPTGAGGYTF. The chain recombines TRBV19 with TRBJ1-2, with 8 positions matching TRBD1. The CDR3 is 13 residues long. V shed 9 bases, J shed 7 bases, and the junction held 10 bases outside the gene matches. Germline V lookup: CDR1 LNHDA, CDR2 SQIVND (reference sequence).

Many counts were recorded for this clonotype. This chain connects TRBV7-9 to TRBJ2-3; D may be TRBD2 (6 bases). The germline V and J ends were trimmed by 3 bases and 4 bases, with 11 bases remaining between them. The germline V gene encodes CDR1 SEHNR and CDR2 FQNEAQ (reference sequence). The CDR3 runs 14 residues. For the CDR3, the DNA is TGTGCCAGCAGCTTCCTGGGGGGATCAGATACGCAGTATTTT. Its translation is CASSFLGGSDTQYF.

The chain combines TRBV3-1 with TRBJ2-2; no clear D gene. The CDR3 length is 16 residues. Germline V lookup: CDR1 LGHDT, CDR2 YNNKEL (reference sequence). V gave up 0 bases and J gave up 0 bases, with 8 bases separating them. The CDR3 region has the DNA TGTGCCAGCAGCCAAGATGACAAAGCGAACACCGGGGAGCTGTTTTTT. Translated, it gives CASSQDDKANTGELFF.

V gene TRBV27 combines with J gene TRBJ1-2, with D unclear. Germline-derived CDR1 and CDR2 are MNHEY and SMNVEV (reference sequence). The CDR3 sequence is 12 residues long. V was shortened by 5 bases and J by 7 bases, with 11 bases between the two germline ends. Written as DNA, the CDR3 is TGTGCCAGCAGTCACCCAACTATTGGCTACACCTTC. As protein: CASSHPTIGYTF.

This clonotype was seen only a few times. V usage is TRBV5-1 and J usage is TRBJ1-6; unclear D gene. V dropped 1 base and J dropped 8 bases, with 10 bases sitting between them. Germline-derived CDR1 and CDR2 are SGHRS and YFSETQ. This CDR3 spans 14 amino acids. Here the CDR3 reads CASSLSGVDSPLHF. The CDR3 bases are TGCGCCAGCAGCTTGAGTGGGGTCGATTCACCCCTCCACTTT.

This rearrangement joins TRBV11-1 to TRBJ2-5; the match to TRBD2 covers 14 bases. Germline CDR1 and CDR2: SGHAT and FQDESV (reference sequence). This CDR3 is built from 19 residues. J gave up 0 bases and V 2 bases, and 8 bases lay outside the gene matches. The CDR3 protein is CASSLRLAGGPNDQETQYF. As DNA, the CDR3 is TGTGCCAGCAGCTTACGACTAGCGGGGGGGCCTAACGACCAAGAGACCCAGTACTTC.

This clonotype has a count of ten or more. The rearrangement uses TRBV7-2 and TRBJ2-6; no clear D. V was clipped by 3 bases and J by 0 bases, with 12 bases between them. The CDR3 runs 17 residues. Germline lookup yields CDR1 SGHTA and CDR2 FQGNSA. CDR3 residues: CASSLLQVLSGANVLTF. The CDR3 DNA reads as TGTGCCAGCAGCTTGCTGCAGGTCCTCTCTGGGGCCAACGTCCTGACTTTC.

J is TRBJ2-1 and V is TRBV28, with D possibly being TRBD2 (5 bases). V lost 1 base and J lost 2, with 12 bases in between. CDR1 and CDR2 (germline): MDHEN, SYDVKM. This CDR3 has 16 amino acids. Written as DNA, the CDR3 is TGTGCCAGCAGTTTATCGGACTCCCTCGCCTACAATGAGCAGTTCTTC. This sequence encodes CASSLSDSLAYNEQFF.

The rearrangement links TRBV12-3 or TRBV12-4 to TRBJ2-5; tentatively, D is TRBD1 or TRBD2 (5 bases each). V was clipped by 5 bases and J by 2 bases, with 15 bases between them. The CDR3 contains 15 residues. CDR3: CASSRGVGVQETQYF. Written as DNA, the CDR3 is TGTGCCAGCAGTCGGGGCGTCGGGGTTCAAGAGACCCAGTACTTC.

This clonotype was observed at least ten times. V is TRBV7-6 and J is TRBJ2-2; tentative D call: TRBD2 (6 bases). Germline V gives CDR1 SGHVS, CDR2 FNYEAQ. The CDR3 runs 15 residues. V was clipped by 6 bases and J by 1 base, with 12 bases between them. This chain's CDR3 is CASSWDFQNTGELFF. The CDR3, as DNA: TGTGCCAGCAGTTGGGACTTCCAGAACACCGGGGAGCTGTTTTTT. Looking up the rest from reference TRBV7-6 and TRBJ2-2 gives the full variable domain: GAGVSQSPRYKVTKRGQDVALRCDPISGHVSLYWYRQALGQGPEFLTYFNYEAQQDKSGLPNDRFSAERPEGSISTLTIQRTEQRDSAMYRCASSWDFQNTGELFFGEGSRLTVL.

The chain is built from TRBV7-9 and TRBJ1-3, with a possible D match to TRBD1 (5 bases). V was cut by 7 bases and J by 0 bases, with 19 bases left in between. The CDR3 is 17 amino acids. Germline V gene data show CDR1 as SEHNR and CDR2 as FQNEAQ (reference sequence). The CDR3 DNA sequence: TGTGCCAGCACCCCCCAGGGAGAGAAAAGCTCTGGAAACACCATATATTTT. This encodes CASTPQGEKSSGNTIYF.

This clonotype appeared a few times. This chain links TRBV13 with TRBJ2-3; tentatively, D is TRBD1 (5 bases). V was cut by 5 bases and J by 10 bases, with 13 bases left in between. Germline V lookup: CDR1 PRHDT, CDR2 FYEKMQ (reference sequence). The CDR3 has 12 residues. The CDR3 DNA reads TGTGCCAGCAGCCAGCAGGGATATGCGCAGTATTTT. It translates to CASSQQGYAQYF.

This clonotype occurred a few times. This chain's CDR3 is CAISESRVGEPQHF. CDR3 DNA sequence: TGTGCCATCAGTGAGTCGAGGGTAGGGGAGCCCCAGCATTTT. The J gene is TRBJ1-5, the V gene TRBV10-3; D possibly corresponds to TRBD1 (5 bases). This CDR3 has 14 residues. V was cut by 0 bases and J by 8 bases, with 11 bases left in between. Germline V lookup: CDR1 ENHRY, CDR2 SYGVKD.

This clonotype was detected only a few times. The CDR3 loop is CASSGGTGFGYTF. The DNA for the CDR3 is TGTGCCAGCAGCGGCGGGACAGGGTTCGGCTACACCTTC. The chain couples TRBV7-9 to TRBJ1-2; 9 bases are a match to TRBD1. The germline gives CDR1 SEHNR, CDR2 FQNEAQ (reference sequence). V was pared by 5 bases and J by 8 bases, with 6 bases of the junction left unmatched. The CDR3 covers 13 residues.

The chain employs TRBV5-1 and TRBJ2-3; 9 bases line up with TRBD1. Germline assignment: CDR1 SGHRS and CDR2 YFSETQ. The CDR3 spans 17 residues. Losses at the gene ends were 4 bases for V and 3 bases for J; bases not matched to a gene: 12. The CDR3 DNA sequence: TGCGCCAGCAGCCCACCGGGTGTGGGACAGGGTACAGATACGCAGTATTTT. Its protein is CASSPPGVGQGTDTQYF.

The sample holds many counts of this clonotype. CDR3 protein: CASSLAGGVTDMNTEAFF. The CDR3 DNA follows: TGTGCCAGCAGCTTAGCGGGAGGGGTGACAGATATGAACACTGAAGCTTTCTTT. The chain employs TRBV7-6 and TRBJ1-1; perhaps TRBD1 as D (5 bases). V lost 0 bases and J 0 bases, leaving 17 bases between the germline ends. The CDR3 is 18 residues long. Germline CDR1 SGHVS, CDR2 FNYEAQ.